The 12 T cell receptor beta chains in this list originate from one sample, sequenced in a study of blood T cell repertoires in COVID-19 (dated by TCRdb to about 2020). The library was prepared using the immunoSEQ multiplex PCR assay. In TCRdb, the immuneACCESS table is reduced to in-frame sequences with V and J assigned. These tables do not hold every clone; where another copy was compared, an unresolved V gene accounts for under half, and the others remain unexplained. The sample profile shows around 230,000 clones; approximately 81% of them were found once. In total, the top ten clones hold roughly 8% of the sample. Sequenced material: peripheral blood. These receptors came from a woman aged 80 or over with acute or convalescent COVID-19.

This clone was observed once. This chain joins TRBV7-2 and TRBJ2-3; D is perhaps TRBD2 (7 bases). V was trimmed by 1 base and J by 3 bases, leaving 11 bases between them. This CDR3 spans 15 amino acids. Per the germline V gene, CDR1 is SGHTA and CDR2 is FQGNSA. The DNA for the CDR3 is TGTGCCAGCAGCTTAGGGGGGGGCCGGACAGATACGCAGTATTTT. Its translation: CASSLGGGRTDTQYF.

V usage is TRBV6-5 and J usage is TRBJ1-1; 9 bases map to TRBD1. The V segment lost 7 bases and the J segment 5 bases; nucleotides outside the gene matches: 11. Germline-derived CDR1 and CDR2 are MNHEY and SVGAGI. This CDR3 has 15 residues. This CDR3 reads CASTRAQGARTEAFF. In DNA, the CDR3 is TGTGCCAGCACTAGAGCACAGGGGGCGAGAACTGAAGCTTTCTTT.

The chain carries TRBV10-3 and TRBJ1-1; no definite D call. Trimming took 10 bases from V and 0 from J, leaving 12 bases between them. Germline loops: CDR1 ENHRY, CDR2 SYGVKD. The CDR3 has 13 amino acids. DNA of the CDR3: TGTGCCAACTCGGACGGGATGAACACTGAAGCTTTCTTT. Protein product: CANSDGMNTEAFF.

This chain uses TRBV7-9 with TRBJ2-1, with TRBD1 as a possible D gene (6 bases). Germline CDR1 and CDR2: SEHNR and FQNEAQ (reference sequence). V lost 6 bases, J lost 10 bases, and 13 bases lay in between. This CDR3 spans 12 amino acids. CDR3 DNA sequence: TGTGCCAGCAGTACAGGGCCTCGGGAGCAGTTCTTC. It specifies CASSTGPREQFF. Full variable domain (outside the CDR3, taken from reference TRBV7-9 and TRBJ2-1): DTGVSQNPRHKITKRGQNVTFRCDPISEHNRLYWYRQTLGQGPEFLTYFQNEAQLEKSRLLSDRFSAERPKGSFSTLEIQRTEQGDSAMYLCASSTGPREQFFGPGTRLTVL.

The chain employs TRBV9 and TRBJ2-2, with 7 positions matching TRBD2. V dropped 4 bases and J dropped 2; count of bases not matched to a gene: 8. Germline-derived CDR1 and CDR2 are SGDLS and YYNGEE. This CDR3 has 16 residues. The CDR3 DNA sequence: TGTGCCAGCAGCCCATATGGGGGGGTCAACACCGGGGAGCTGTTTTTT. This codes for CASSPYGGVNTGELFF.

The rearrangement joins TRBV6-5 to TRBJ2-1; D ambiguous. Between the trimmed V and J ends, which lost 2 bases and 10 bases, there was a span of 6 bases. This CDR3 has 11 residues. Germline V gene data show CDR1 as MNHEY and CDR2 as SVGAGI. CDR3 residues: CASSYNQEQFF. CDR3 nucleotides: TGTGCCAGCAGTTACAATCAGGAGCAGTTCTTC.

V and J are TRBV11-3 and TRBJ2-3; 9 bases map to TRBD2. J lost 4 bases, V lost 6 bases, and 5 bases had no gene match. CDR3 length equals 14 residues. Per germline, CDR1 SGHNT and CDR2 YENEEA. The CDR3 nucleotides read TGTGCCAGCAGGATGCGGGGGGGGGCAGATACGCAGTATTTT. Translated, it gives CASRMRGGADTQYF.

The rearrangement links TRBV14 to TRBJ1-3, with D hard to call. Trimming shortened V by 4 bases and J by 0 bases, and 13 bases separated the two germline ends. Germline V lookup: CDR1 SGHDN, CDR2 FVKESK. The CDR3 spans 16 residues. CDR3 residues: CASSLNIPGSGNTIYF. As DNA, the CDR3 is TGTGCCAGCAGCCTCAATATACCGGGCTCTGGAAACACCATATATTTT.

The chain has TRBV29-1 and TRBJ2-7; 9 nucleotides line up with TRBD2. Germline V gives CDR1 SQVTM, CDR2 ANQGSEA. The junction had 5 bases not matched to a gene; V was cut back by 1 base and J by 7 bases. The CDR3 is made up of 13 amino acids. CDR3 sequence reads: CSVEGSGGAEQYF. Written as DNA, the CDR3 is TGCAGCGTTGAAGGTAGCGGGGGAGCGGAGCAGTACTTC.

The chain links TRBV7-2 to TRBJ2-5; possibly TRBD2 for D (5 bases). Germline V gives CDR1 SGHTA, CDR2 FQGNSA. V lost 0 bases and J 5 bases, leaving 13 bases between the germline ends. The CDR3 loop spans 15 amino acids. The CDR3 reads CASSLARVRGETQYF. In DNA, the CDR3 is TGTGCCAGCAGCTTAGCGCGGGTCCGTGGGGAGACCCAGTACTTC.

The chain employs TRBV5-1 and TRBJ2-2; perhaps TRBD2 as D (5 bases). The V end lost 4 bases, the J end lost 4 bases, and 17 bases lay between the germline ends. CDR3 length: 16 amino acids. The V gene's germline CDR1 is SGHRS and CDR2 YFSETQ. The CDR3 sequence is CASSDGLSLGTGELFF. The CDR3 DNA reads as TGCGCCAGCAGCGATGGACTGTCGTTGGGCACCGGGGAGCTGTTTTTT.

The chain links TRBV3-1 (or the pseudogene TRBV3-2) to TRBJ2-2; 9 positions agree with TRBD2. With 11 bases clipped from V and 7 bases from J, the junction kept 14 bases outside the gene matches. CDR1 is LGHDT and CDR2 is YNNKEL in the germline V gene (reference sequence). This CDR3 region has 15 residues. CDR3 nucleotides: TGTGCCGCCACGTCGGCGGGAGGGCCGGTCGGGGAGCTGTTTTTT. Translation gives CAATSAGGPVGELFF.